The source of this T cell receptor (beta chain) is a study of a mutant IDH1 vaccine in newly diagnosed glioma. Across the whole study: Patients underwent eight vaccinations, which took place in weeks 1, 3, 5, 7, 11, 15, 19 and 23. Before enrollment, the patients had been treated with radiotherapy alone, temozolomide alone, or both together. Most of them had received both.

The CDR3 has 14 amino acids. V trimming: 6 bases; J trimming: 5 bases; junction bases outside the gene matches: 7. Per the germline V gene, CDR1 is SNHLY and CDR2 is FYNNEI. Generated by immunoSEQ multiplex PCR, the TCRdb table keeps only in-frame clones and is missing some. This table holds 65,000 or so clones, roughly 84% found once. A note on this clone: Its antigen is as yet unknown.

Time point meaning: week 23, last vaccination. Vaccine doses each comprised 300 ug of mutant IDH1 20-mer peptide, with topical imiquimod. The chain combines TRBV2 with TRBJ2-5; TRBD2 agrees at 9 bases. This material consisted of PBMCs, taken from a glioma patient whose treatment included an IDH1 peptide vaccine. This TCR was sampled from a man aged 30 to 39 with glioma. CDR3 sequence reads: CASRRGGSAETQYF. In nucleotides, the CDR3 is TGTGCCAGCAGGCGGGGGGGGTCGGCGGAGACCCAGTACTTC.